Reported below is one T cell receptor (beta chain). From germline, CDR1 is SGHDT and CDR2 YYEEEE. The CDR3 contains 13 residues. V was clipped by 2 bases and J by 7 bases, with 12 bases between them. This sample was included in a study of blood T cells in healthy people across ages. Ten milliliters of peripheral blood were drawn from each donor. A second PCR, run for roughly 7 to 11 cycles, used a sample-barcoded 5' primer plus a J-beta primer mix. TCRdb processed the 5' RACE reads anew with MiXCR; each CDR3 protein has one entry. The sample has about 680,000 distinct CDR3 sequences, around half seen once.

The source material was blood. The rearrangement links TRBV5-6 to TRBJ1-1; D gene unclear. This sequence was found in an older woman in good health. In DNA, the CDR3 is TGTGCCAGCAGCTTCTCGGGTCAAGGTGAAGCTTTCTTT. This translates into CASSFSGQGEAFF.